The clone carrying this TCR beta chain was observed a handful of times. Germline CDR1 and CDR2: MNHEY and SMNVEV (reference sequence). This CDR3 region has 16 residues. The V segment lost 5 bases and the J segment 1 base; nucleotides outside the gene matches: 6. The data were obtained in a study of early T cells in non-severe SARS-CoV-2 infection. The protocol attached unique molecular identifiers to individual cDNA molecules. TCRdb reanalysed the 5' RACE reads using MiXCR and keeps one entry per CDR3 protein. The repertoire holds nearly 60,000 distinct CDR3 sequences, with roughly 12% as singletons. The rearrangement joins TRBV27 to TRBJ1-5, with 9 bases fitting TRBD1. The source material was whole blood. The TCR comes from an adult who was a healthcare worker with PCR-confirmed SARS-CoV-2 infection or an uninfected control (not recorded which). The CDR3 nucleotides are TGTGCCAGCAGTCCTCAAGGACAGGGGAGCAATCAGCCCCAGCATTTT. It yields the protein CASSPQGQGSNQPQHF.